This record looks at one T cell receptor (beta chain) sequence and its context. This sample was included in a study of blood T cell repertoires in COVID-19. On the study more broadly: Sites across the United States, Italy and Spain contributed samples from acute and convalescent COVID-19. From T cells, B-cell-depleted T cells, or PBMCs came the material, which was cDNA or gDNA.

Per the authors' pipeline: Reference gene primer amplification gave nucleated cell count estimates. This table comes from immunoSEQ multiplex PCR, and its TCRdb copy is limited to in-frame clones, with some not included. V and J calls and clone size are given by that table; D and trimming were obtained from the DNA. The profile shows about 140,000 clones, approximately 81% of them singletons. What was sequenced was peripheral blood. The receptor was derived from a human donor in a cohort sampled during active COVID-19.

CDR3 in DNA: TGTGCCAGCCTAACCGGGACAGGGACAGATACGCAGTATTTT. Translated, it gives CASLTGTGTDTQYF. The rearrangement uses TRBV2 and TRBJ2-3, with 9 bases identical to TRBD1. Germline assignment: CDR1 SNHLY and CDR2 FYNNEI. The length of the CDR3 is 14 residues. Trimming at V came to 8 bases and at J to 3 bases, leaving 6 bases not matched to a gene.